This T cell receptor (beta chain) comes out of a study of blood T cell repertoires in COVID-19. The wider study: From the United States, Italy and Spain came samples of acute and convalescent COVID-19. T cells, B-cell-depleted T cells, or PBMCs provided the cDNA or gDNA that served as material.

Authors' processing steps: The assay estimated nucleated cells by amplifying reference gene primers. Method: immunoSEQ multiplex PCR; TCRdb's copy keeps in-frame clones and lacks some. The DNA was the basis for D and trimming; V, J and clone size are from that table. The sample consists of fewer than 350,000 clones, 80% to 85% of them appearing once. Germline V gene lookup returns CDR1 SGHRS and CDR2 YFSETQ. Unmatched junction bases numbered 8, after V lost 4 bases and J lost 2 bases. The CDR3 has 16 residues. Material for sequencing was peripheral blood. This rearrangement joins TRBV5-1 to TRBJ2-3; 9 bases map to TRBD2. The receptor comes from a woman aged 60 to 75 with active or convalescent COVID-19. Here the CDR3 reads CASSLKLAGTTDTQYF. DNA for the CDR3: TGCGCCAGCAGCCTCAAACTAGCGGGCACCACAGATACGCAGTATTTT.